Shown below are 22 T cell receptor beta chains from a single sample sequenced in a study of beta chain features in type 1 diabetes. The isolated RNA, all of it, was reverse transcribed, so expressed TCRB transcripts were what got sequenced. The table came from immunoSEQ multiplex PCR; TCRdb's copy has only in-frame clones and leaves some out. This sample has around 150,000 clones, with approximately 8.1% found just once. Input material: central memory CD4+ T cells from blood. Source of these receptors: a man younger than 30 in good health.

This clone was seen many times. The rearrangement links TRBV7-3 to TRBJ1-1; no clear D. Trimming shortened V by 4 bases and J by 4 bases, and 10 bases separated the two germline ends. The V gene's germline CDR1 is SGHTA and CDR2 FQGTGA. This CDR3 contains 13 residues. The CDR3 here is CASSSDTGTEAFF. The CDR3 DNA is TGTGCCAGCAGCTCAGACACCGGCACTGAAGCTTTCTTT.

This clone has only a few counts. This chain links TRBV5-4 with TRBJ2-7; D may correspond to TRBD1 or TRBD2 (5 bases each). The CDR3 runs to 15 residues. Trimming cost V 4 bases and J 0 bases, with 14 bases left between them. The germline CDR1 and CDR2 sequences are SGHNT and YYREEE (reference sequence). The CDR3 nucleotides read TGTGCCAGCAGCCTGGGACCCCTAGGCTCCTACGAGCAGTACTTC. Translating it yields CASSLGPLGSYEQYF.

This sequence joins TRBV28 and TRBJ2-3; 8 bases fit TRBD2. The V gene's germline CDR1 is MDHEN and CDR2 SYDVKM. J gave up 1 base and V 3 bases, and 12 bases lay outside the gene matches. The CDR3 has 18 amino acids. The CDR3 nucleotides read TGTGCCAGCAGTTTCATAGGTCAGGGACTAGGGGGCACAGATACGCAGTATTTT. Protein sequence: CASSFIGQGLGGTDTQYF.

The gene calls are TRBV5-6 and TRBJ2-4; a weak D match, TRBD1 (6 bases). The V end was cut by 0 bases, the J end by 8 bases, with 15 bases between. CDR1 and CDR2 from the germline V gene are SGHDT and YYEEEE. There are 15 residues in the CDR3. CDR3 amino acids: CASSLVSRGSDIQYF. As DNA, the CDR3 is TGTGCCAGCAGCTTGGTGTCGAGGGGGTCAGACATTCAGTACTTC.

This clone was seen only a few times. This chain connects TRBV29-1 to TRBJ1-1; 9 nucleotides agree with TRBD1. V was pared by 3 bases and J by 11 bases, with 4 bases of the junction left unmatched. The germline gives CDR1 SQVTM, CDR2 ANQGSEA. CDR3 length: 11 residues. This CDR3 reads CSVDRDRAAFF. The CDR3 DNA sequence: TGCAGCGTTGATAGGGACAGGGCGGCTTTCTTT.

This clone appeared a few times. The chain employs TRBV6-6 and TRBJ1-2, with TRBD1 as a possible D gene (6 bases). In germline, CDR1 is MNHNY, CDR2 SVGAGI (reference sequence). V shed 4 bases and J shed 4 bases, with 10 bases lying between them. The CDR3 has 13 amino acids. The CDR3 DNA reads TGTGCCAGCAGTTTTAGGGACACCTATGGCTACACCTTC. Protein: CASSFRDTYGYTF.

This clone was counted only a few times. The rearrangement joins TRBV18 to TRBJ1-2; perhaps TRBD1 as D (6 bases). Trimming pared 3 bases from V and 3 bases from J, leaving 14 bases between. Looked up from germline, CDR1 is KGHSH and CDR2 is LQKENI. The CDR3 spans 15 residues. The CDR3 DNA reads TGTGCCAGCTCACCCAGGGAACAGGGAGACTATGGCTACACCTTC. Residues: CASSPREQGDYGYTF.

This clone was recorded at least ten times. The chain joins TRBV29-1 to TRBJ2-1; no firm D call. Germline CDR1 is SQVTM and CDR2 is ANQGSEA. The CDR3 is made up of 11 amino acids. V gave up 0 bases and J gave up 9 bases, with 6 bases separating them. This CDR3 reads CSVEEVAEQFF. CDR3 DNA: TGCAGCGTTGAAGAAGTAGCTGAGCAGTTCTTC.

Many counts were recorded for this clone. The rearrangement joins TRBV5-1 to TRBJ2-7; 7 bases match TRBD1. There are 14 residues in the CDR3. V shed 4 bases, J shed 4 bases, and the junction held 8 bases outside the gene matches. From germline, CDR1 is SGHRS and CDR2 YFSETQ. CDR3 DNA: TGCGCCAGCAGCCCTCGACAGGGTGATTACGAGCAGTACTTC. Protein sequence: CASSPRQGDYEQYF.

The chain is built from TRBV7-2 and TRBJ2-3, with 9 bases aligning to TRBD2. This CDR3 region has 16 residues. V was pared by 5 bases and J by 1 base, with 7 bases of the junction left unmatched. Germline V lookup: CDR1 SGHTA, CDR2 FQGNSA. Here the CDR3 reads CASSRRAGGRTDTQYF. CDR3 in DNA: TGTGCCAGCAGCCGTCGGGCGGGGGGGCGCACAGATACGCAGTATTTT.

V usage is TRBV27 and J usage is TRBJ2-7; 10 nucleotides agree with TRBD1. The V gene end was trimmed by 5 bases and the J gene end by 6 bases; junction bases not matched to a gene: 4. This CDR3 comprises 13 residues. Germline V gives CDR1 MNHEY, CDR2 SMNVEV (reference sequence). The CDR3 DNA reads TGTGCCAGCAGTACGGGACAGGGGCTCGAGCAGTACTTC. It codes for CASSTGQGLEQYF.

This clone was recorded a few times. One end of the junction varies from germline; a read error may be responsible. Other DNA sequences within the sample encode an identical CDR3. The CDR3 nucleotides are TGCGCCAGCTCATCGATCGCAGGGGATAAGAACACTGAAGCTTTCTTT. This encodes CASSSIAGDKNTEAFF. The chain employs TRBV18 and TRBJ1-1, with a possible D match to TRBD1 (6 bases). The CDR3 consists of 16 residues. Germline-derived CDR1 and CDR2 are KGHSH and LQKENI.

The J gene is TRBJ2-2, the V gene TRBV5-8; D unclear. Trimming stripped 5 bases from V and 6 bases from J, with 11 bases between. The CDR3 loop spans 13 amino acids. Germline-derived CDR1 and CDR2 are SGHTS and YDEGEE. CDR3 coding DNA: TGTGCCAGCAGTGGCCGATTCTCCGGGGAGCTGTTTTTT. Translating it yields CASSGRFSGELFF.

This clone has only a few counts. The CDR3 spells CASSLGLEGEQFF. CDR3 coding DNA: TGTGCCAGCAGCTTAGGTCTGGAGGGTGAGCAGTTCTTC. The genes are TRBV11-2 and TRBJ2-1; possibly TRBD2 for D (6 bases). CDR1 is SGHAT and CDR2 is FQNNGV in the germline V gene. This CDR3 has 13 amino acids. Trimming removed 1 base at V and 9 bases at J, with 10 bases between.

This clone was detected many times. The chain employs TRBV7-2 and TRBJ2-5, with D perhaps matching TRBD2 (6 bases). CDR1 and CDR2 (germline): SGHTA, FQGNSA. V was cut by 5 bases and J by 5 bases, with 12 bases left in between. The CDR3 extends over 13 amino acids. Here the CDR3 DNA reads TGTGCCAGCAGCACCCAGGGAGGTGAGACCCAGTACTTC. Its translation is CASSTQGGETQYF.

The J gene is TRBJ1-1, the V gene TRBV27, with D possibly being TRBD1 (6 bases). CDR3 length: 17 residues. Between the trimmed V and J ends, which lost 6 bases and 1 base, there was a span of 21 bases. Per the germline V gene, CDR1 is MNHEY and CDR2 is SMNVEV (reference sequence). CDR3 sequence (DNA): TGTGCCAGCAGCCGAACCCGTGGGGGGGCGGGGAACACTGAAGCTTTCTTT. Its translation is CASSRTRGGAGNTEAFF.

The gene calls are TRBV9 and TRBJ1-2, with D perhaps TRBD1 (6 bases). This CDR3 is 14 amino acids long. Germline assignment: CDR1 SGDLS and CDR2 YYNGEE. V shed 3 bases and J shed 4 bases, with 13 bases lying between them. CDR3 sequence: CASSADLQGYGYTF. The CDR3 region has the DNA TGTGCCAGCAGCGCAGATTTACAGGGCTATGGCTACACCTTC.

This clone was recorded many times. Here the CDR3 DNA reads TGTGCCAGCAGCCCTTCTAGCGCGGGAGATACGCAGTATTTT. It is translated as CASSPSSAGDTQYF. The chain recombines TRBV9 with TRBJ2-3; maybe TRBD2 (6 bases). Germline values: CDR1 SGDLS, CDR2 YYNGEE. The V end was cut by 4 bases, the J end by 5 bases, with 14 bases between. CDR3 length: 14 residues.

The chain uses TRBV7-2 and TRBJ2-2; tentative D call: TRBD2 (6 bases). Trimming shortened V by 2 bases and J by 4 bases, and 11 bases separated the two germline ends. From germline, CDR1 is SGHTA and CDR2 FQGNSA. This CDR3 has 15 residues. CDR3 nucleotides: TGTGCCAGCAGCTTACCTGGGGGAGGCACCGGGGAGCTGTTTTTT. It translates to CASSLPGGGTGELFF.

Comment on this clone: An end of the junction does not agree with germline; a read error may underlie this. This chain uses TRBV7-7 with TRBJ2-3; a possible D gene is TRBD2 (6 bases). Germline V CDR1 and CDR2: SSHAT, FNYEAQ (reference sequence). The CDR3 sequence is 15 residues long. This chain's CDR3 is CASSLGDSRTDTQYF. The CDR3 DNA is TGTGCTAGCAGTCTCGGGGACTCTCGCACAGATACGCAGTATTTT.

V gene TRBV19 combines with J gene TRBJ2-2, with 7 bases lining up with TRBD1. Germline loops: CDR1 LNHDA, CDR2 SQIVND (reference sequence). This CDR3 has 13 amino acids. V gave up 6 bases and J gave up 5 bases; unmatched junction bases: 3. The CDR3 reads CASSEQGTGELFF. CDR3 DNA sequence: TGTGCCAGTAGCGAACAGGGGACCGGGGAGCTGTTTTTT.

V is TRBV19 and J is TRBJ1-5, with 8 bases lining up with TRBD1. After removal of 7 bases from V and 7 bases from J, the junction contained 12 bases not matched to a gene. The CDR3 length is 15 residues. Germline V gene lookup returns CDR1 LNHDA and CDR2 SQIVND (reference sequence). The CDR3 region has the DNA TGTGCCAGTAAGGGTCAGGGGGCGTTTGGCCAGCCCCAGCATTTT. It translates to CASKGQGAFGQPQHF.